A single sample gave rise to the 2 T cell receptor beta chains below, sequenced in a study of beta chain features in type 1 diabetes. General study results and limits: Type 1 diabetes patients showed a moderate but significant shortening of TCRB CDR3s in all four CD4+ subsets.

No antigen has been identified for these receptors. Every bit of the isolated RNA underwent reverse transcription, so sequencing read expressed TCRB transcripts. Clones were read by immunoSEQ multiplex PCR, and TCRdb kept only the in-frame ones, dropping some. The profile covers around 70,000 clones, with about 50% appearing a single time and 0.65% to 0.9% taken by the ten largest. Sequenced input: central memory CD4+ T cells from blood. The origin of the receptors is a man aged 25 to 40 with type 1 diabetes.

The gene calls are TRBV28 and TRBJ1-4; possibly TRBD1 for D (6 bases). Germline-derived CDR1 and CDR2 are MDHEN and SYDVKM. V lost 2 bases, J lost 6 bases, and 13 bases lay in between. CDR3 size: 15 residues. CDR3 amino acids: CASSLGGAFDEKLFF. In nucleotides, the CDR3 is TGTGCCAGCAGTTTAGGGGGGGCCTTTGATGAAAAACTGTTTTTT.

This clone was seen a handful of times. This chain connects TRBV4-1 to TRBJ2-2; 7 nucleotides match TRBD2. V was clipped by 4 bases and J by 0 bases; unmatched bases: 8. CDR1 and CDR2 (germline): MGHRA, YSYEKL. The CDR3 sequence is 17 residues long. For the CDR3, the DNA is TGCGCCAGCAGCCGCCTCGAACTAGCGACGAACACCGGGGAGCTGTTTTTT. Its protein product is CASSRLELATNTGELFF.